Below, 11 T cell receptor beta chains from the same sample are listed, as sequenced in a study of cytomegalovirus exposure and HLA in healthy donors. PCR amplification relied on 60 Vbeta primers (plus 13 Jbeta primers). TCRdb keeps only in-frame clones here, not all; method: immunoSEQ multiplex PCR. The table lists about 160,000 clones, around four fifths of them singletons. Source material: PBMCs. The source of these receptors is a woman aged 45-59 years in good health and CMV-seronegative.

DNA for the CDR3: TGTGCCAGCAGCCCCGCTAGCGGGGGGGCAGAAGAGACCCAGTACTTC. This gives the protein CASSPASGGAEETQYF. The chain joins TRBV7-9 to TRBJ2-5; 12 bases match TRBD2. CDR1 is SEHNR, CDR2 FQNEAQ, per germline (reference sequence). This CDR3 spans 16 amino acids. Trimming took 5 bases from V and 3 from J; bases not matched to a gene: 7.

The rearrangement uses TRBV27 and TRBJ2-1, with 7 bases that match TRBD2. Germline V lookup: CDR1 MNHEY, CDR2 SMNVEV (reference sequence). CDR3 length equals 15 residues. Trimming cost V 6 bases and J 4 bases; bases outside gene matches: 9. CDR3: CASRTSGRGYNEQFF. The CDR3 DNA sequence: TGTGCCAGCAGGACTTCGGGGAGGGGTTACAATGAGCAGTTCTTC.

V gene TRBV2 combines with J gene TRBJ1-2; weak D call: TRBD1 (6 bases). This CDR3 is 13 amino acids long. The germline V gene has CDR1 SNHLY and CDR2 FYNNEI. Trimming stripped 4 bases from V and 6 bases from J, with 12 bases between. In DNA, the CDR3 is TGTGCCAGCAGTGTGGGGAGGGGGGATGGCTACACCTTC. It is translated as CASSVGRGDGYTF.

The V call is TRBV7-9, the J call TRBJ1-1; 7 positions match TRBD1. The CDR3 contains 14 residues. J gave up 1 base and V 5 bases, and 4 bases lay outside the gene matches. Germline V gives CDR1 SEHNR, CDR2 FQNEAQ (reference sequence). DNA of the CDR3: TGTGCCAGCAGCGGGGGACAGCAGAACACTGAAGCTTTCTTT. Translating it yields CASSGGQQNTEAFF.

This chain uses TRBV30 with TRBJ2-5; 8 bases are shared with TRBD1. CDR3 length: 13 residues. CDR1 is GTSNPN and CDR2 is SVGIG in the germline V gene (reference sequence). The J segment lost 4 bases and the V segment lost 3 bases, leaving 4 bases of the junction unmatched. The CDR3 region is CAWSITGGETQYF. The CDR3, as DNA: TGTGCCTGGAGCATCACAGGGGGAGAGACCCAGTACTTC.

The CDR3 region is CASSRLTGRDAGELFF. CDR3 coding DNA: TGCGCCAGCAGCCGGTTGACAGGGAGAGACGCCGGGGAGCTGTTTTTT. This chain links TRBV4-3 with TRBJ2-2; TRBD1 agrees at 7 bases. This CDR3 has 16 amino acids. With 4 bases clipped from V and 6 bases from J, the junction kept 11 bases outside the gene matches. Germline CDR1 LGHNA, CDR2 YSLEER.

This chain joins TRBV4-3 and TRBJ2-7; a possible D gene is TRBD1 (6 bases). Between the trimmed V and J ends, which lost 0 bases and 0 bases, there was a span of 12 bases. The germline V gene encodes CDR1 LGHNA and CDR2 YSLEER. This CDR3 is 16 amino acids long. The CDR3 is CASSQDRQGPSYEQYF. The CDR3 region has the DNA TGCGCCAGCAGCCAAGATCGGCAGGGGCCCTCCTACGAGCAGTACTTC.

Notes on this clone: Germline is not matched at one junction end, which may reflect a read error. This chain uses TRBV7-2 with TRBJ1-2, with 7 bases identical to TRBD1. The CDR3 spans 14 residues. Per germline, CDR1 SGHTA and CDR2 FQGNSA. CDR3 DNA sequence: TGTGCCAGCAGCTTAGTAGCCGCTAGGGACAGATGGGCCTTC. Its translation is CASSLVAARDRWAF.

V and J are TRBV6-6 and TRBJ1-4; 7 nucleotides agree with TRBD1. Germline trimming cut 7 bases from V and 8 bases from J; bases unmatched to any gene: 13. Germline V gene sequence: CDR1 MNHNY, CDR2 SVGAGI (reference sequence). CDR3 length equals 15 residues. CDR3 DNA sequence: TGTGCCAGCACCAACCCGACAGGGTTATGGGAAAAACTGTTTTTT. This sequence encodes CASTNPTGLWEKLFF.

CDR3 nucleotide sequence: TGCAGCGTTGTCGGGACACCCCCCTACGAGCAGTACTTC. Translated, it gives CSVVGTPPYEQYF. V and J are TRBV29-1 and TRBJ2-7; D possibly corresponds to TRBD1 (6 bases). The germline V gene encodes CDR1 SQVTM and CDR2 ANQGSEA. The CDR3 contains 13 residues. Deletions cut 4 bases from V and 2 bases from J, with 12 bases between.

The chain links TRBV7-2 to TRBJ2-3, with no clear D. The CDR3 is 12 residues long. Germline lookup yields CDR1 SGHTA and CDR2 FQGNSA. The V end lost 3 bases, the J end lost 6 bases, and 7 bases lay between the germline ends. The DNA of the CDR3 is TGTGCCAGCAGCTTTTCCTTCGATACGCAGTATTTT. Its protein product is CASSFSFDTQYF.